This TCR beta chain is drawn from a study of blood T cell repertoires in COVID-19. Background on the study: Acute and convalescent COVID-19 specimens originated in the United States, Italy and Spain. PBMCs, B-cell-depleted T cells, or T cells provided the cDNA or gDNA that made up the material.

Authors' analysis steps: Amplification from reference gene primers served as the basis for estimated nucleated cell counts. TCRdb keeps only in-frame clones here, not all; method: immunoSEQ multiplex PCR. From that table come the V and J calls and clone size; the DNA was used to work out D and trimming. The table lists fewer than 300,000 clones, about 90% of them singletons. Seattle's enrolled individuals joined amid active infection and were then monitored longitudinally. The sequenced material came from peripheral blood. This clonotype was sampled from a woman in her twenties or thirties with COVID-19, enrolled during active disease.

The CDR3 loop reads CASSIANRGHGYTF. For the CDR3, the DNA is TGTGCCAGTAGTATAGCCAACAGGGGGCATGGCTACACCTTC. J is TRBJ1-2 and V is TRBV19; 9 bases align to TRBD1. The CDR3 is 14 amino acids. The V and J ends lost 1 base and 6 bases, in that order; junction bases with no gene match: 3. The germline V gene encodes CDR1 LNHDA and CDR2 SQIVND (reference sequence). The whole variable domain, remainder taken from reference TRBV19 and TRBJ1-2, is DGGITQSPKYLFRKEGQNVTLSCEQNLNHDAMYWYRQDPGQGLRLIYYSQIVNDFQKGDIAEGYSVSREKKESFPLTVTSAQKNPTAFYLCASSIANRGHGYTFGSGTRLTVV.